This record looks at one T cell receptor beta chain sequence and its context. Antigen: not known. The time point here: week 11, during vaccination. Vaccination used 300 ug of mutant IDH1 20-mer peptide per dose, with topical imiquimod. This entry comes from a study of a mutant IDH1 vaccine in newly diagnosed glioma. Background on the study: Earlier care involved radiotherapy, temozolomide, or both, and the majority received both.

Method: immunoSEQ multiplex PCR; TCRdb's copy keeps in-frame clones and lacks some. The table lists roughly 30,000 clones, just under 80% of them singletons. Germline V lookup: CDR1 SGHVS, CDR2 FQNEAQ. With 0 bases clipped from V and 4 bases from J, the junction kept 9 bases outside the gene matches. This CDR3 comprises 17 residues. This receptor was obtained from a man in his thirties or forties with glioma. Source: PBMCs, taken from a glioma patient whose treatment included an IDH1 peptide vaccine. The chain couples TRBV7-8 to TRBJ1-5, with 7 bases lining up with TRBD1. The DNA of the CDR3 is TGTGCCAGCAGCTTAGCGATCTCGACAGGGATAAATCAGCCCCAGCATTTT. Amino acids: CASSLAISTGINQPQHF.